This T cell receptor beta chain was obtained from a study of response to subunit inactivated influenza vaccine. There are 13 residues in the CDR3. V was pared by 4 bases and J by 4 bases, with 4 bases of the junction left unmatched. Germline CDR1 DFQATT, CDR2 SNEGSKA (reference sequence). TCRdb fed the RT-PCR reads into MiXCR, producing one record per CDR3 protein. The table lists hundreds of thousands of distinct CDR3 sequences, approximately 24% of them singletons. The chain has TRBV20-1 and TRBJ1-5, with 7 bases aligning to TRBD1. The specimen comprised CD4+ T cells sorted from PBMCs, sampled about 5 days after vaccination. This TCR derives from a man in his fifties who received an inactivated influenza vaccine. This CDR3 is CSAKGGENQPQHF. The CDR3 nucleotides read TGCAGTGCTAAAGGGGGCGAGAATCAGCCCCAGCATTTT.